This TCR beta chain was profiled in a study of blood T cell repertoires in COVID-19. About the research overall: Spain, Italy and the United States supplied samples that represented acute and convalescent COVID-19. Sources were T cells, B-cell-depleted T cells, or PBMCs; the material itself was cDNA or gDNA.

The CDR3 length is 16 residues. The V gene end was trimmed by 7 bases and the J gene end by 0 bases; junction bases not matched to a gene: 9. The germline gives CDR1 SGDLS, CDR2 YYNGEE. In the authors' workflow: Reference gene primer amplification yielded estimated nucleated cell counts. TCRdb's copy holds only in-frame clones and misses some; the assay was immunoSEQ multiplex PCR. V and J calls and clone size are given by that table; D and trimming were obtained from the DNA. The table shows over 110,000 clones, with about 91% occurring only once. The sequencing input was peripheral blood. The chain couples TRBV9 to TRBJ2-2; TRBD1 matches at 7 bases. This clonotype was sampled from a human donor in a cohort sampled during active COVID-19. The DNA for the CDR3 is TGTGCCAGCTCTCTAGAGGGGGCCGCGAACACCGGGGAGCTGTTTTTT. Protein product: CASSLEGAANTGELFF.